This T cell receptor beta chain was sequenced during a study of cytomegalovirus exposure and HLA in healthy donors. With 3 bases removed from V and 7 bases from J, the gap between germline ends came to 15 bases. CDR1 and CDR2 from the germline V gene are GTSNPN and SVGIG (reference sequence). The CDR3 runs to 13 residues. In this sample, this clone turned up once. PCR employed 60 Vbeta and 13 Jbeta primers. Clones were read by immunoSEQ multiplex PCR, and TCRdb kept only the in-frame ones, dropping some. This repertoire shows under 200,000 clones, around 80% found once; its top ten account for about 1.9%.

This TCR was sampled from a woman in her twenties or thirties in good health and CMV-seropositive. The genes are TRBV30 and TRBJ1-2; D possibly corresponds to TRBD1 (6 bases). Sequences were obtained from PBMCs. The CDR3, as DNA: TGTGCCTGGAGCGTAAGACAGGCTAGTGGCTACACCTTC. Translating gives CAWSVRQASGYTF.